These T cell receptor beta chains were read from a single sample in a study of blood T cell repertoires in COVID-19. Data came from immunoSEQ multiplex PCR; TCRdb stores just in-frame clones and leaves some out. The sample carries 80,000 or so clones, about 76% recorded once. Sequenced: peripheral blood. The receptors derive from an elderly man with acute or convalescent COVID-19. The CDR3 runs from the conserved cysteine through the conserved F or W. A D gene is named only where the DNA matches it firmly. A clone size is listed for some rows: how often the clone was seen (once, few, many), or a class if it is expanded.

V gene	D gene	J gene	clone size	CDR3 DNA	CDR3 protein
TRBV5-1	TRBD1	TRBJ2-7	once	TGCGCCAGCAGCCCGGGACAGACAAACTACGAGCAGTACTTC	CASSPGQTNYEQYF
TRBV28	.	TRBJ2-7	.	TGTGCCAGCAGTTTACGGCAGGGTGGCGAGCAGTACTTC	CASSLRQGGEQYF
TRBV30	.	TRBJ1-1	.	TGTGCCTGGGCCGGGGCTTTCTTT	CAWAGAFF
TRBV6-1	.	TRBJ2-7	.	TGTGCCAGCAGTGAACAGACCTACGAGCAGTACTTC	CASSEQTYEQYF
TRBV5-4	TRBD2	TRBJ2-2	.	TGTGCCAGCAGCTTGGGCAGGGAGGGAATCGGGGAGCTGTTTTTT	CASSLGREGIGELFF
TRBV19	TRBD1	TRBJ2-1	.	TGTGCCAGCAATGGACAGGGGATATACAATGAGCAGTTCTTC	CASNGQGIYNEQFF
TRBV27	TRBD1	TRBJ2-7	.	TGTGCCAGCAGTTTATGGGCGGGACAGGGGAGCTACGAGCAGTACTTC	CASSLWAGQGSYEQYF
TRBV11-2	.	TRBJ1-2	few	TGTGCCAGCAGCTTAGACCCGGACAGTCGGCATGGCTACACCTTC	CASSLDPDSRHGYTF
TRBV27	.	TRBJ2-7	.	TGTGCCAGCAGACGGACAGGGAGGGCCTACGAGCAGTACTTC	CASRRTGRAYEQYF
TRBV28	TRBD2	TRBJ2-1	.	TGTGCCAGCAGTTTTTTAGCGGGAGGGAGGGTTGAGCAGTTCTTC	CASSFLAGGRVEQFF
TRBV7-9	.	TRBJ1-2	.	TGTGCCAGCAGCTCGTACAGGGCTGGGGGTGGAGGCTACACCTTC	CASSSYRAGGGGYTF
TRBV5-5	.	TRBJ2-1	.	TGTGCCAGCAGCCTGGGACTGCAGTACAATGAGCAGTTCTTC	CASSLGLQYNEQFF
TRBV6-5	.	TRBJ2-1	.	TGTGCCAGCAGCGATCGTAGTAGTCAAAGGCAGTTCTTC	CASSDRSSQRQFF
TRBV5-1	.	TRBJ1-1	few	TGCGCCAGCCGTGTACAGGAGAACACTGAAGCTTTCTTT	CASRVQENTEAFF
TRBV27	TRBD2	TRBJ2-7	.	TGTGCCAGCAGTTTGACTAGCGGGCGCTACGAGCAGTACTTC	CASSLTSGRYEQYF
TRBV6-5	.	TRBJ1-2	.	TGTGCCAGCAGCCGCGGGGGCCAGGGGCTCTATGGCTACACCTTC	CASSRGGQGLYGYTF
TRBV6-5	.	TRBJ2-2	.	TGTGCCAGCAGTTACGACGGGAGACGAACCGGGGAGCTGTTTTTT	CASSYDGRRTGELFF
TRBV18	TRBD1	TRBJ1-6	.	TGTGCCAGCTCACCCGGGTACGAGACAGGGAAGAATTCACCCCTCCACTTT	CASSPGYETGKNSPLHF
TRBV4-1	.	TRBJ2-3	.	TGCGCCAGCAGCCAAGAGTATTCAGGGGATACGCAGTATTTT	CASSQEYSGDTQYF
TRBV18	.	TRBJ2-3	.	TGTGCCAGCTCACCGTCCCGGACAGATACGCAGTATTTT	CASSPSRTDTQYF
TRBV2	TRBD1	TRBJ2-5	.	TGTGCCAGCAGTGACGGACAGGGGGCTTGGTCGGAGACCCAGTACTTC	CASSDGQGAWSETQYF
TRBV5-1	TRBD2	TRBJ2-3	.	TGCGCCAGCAGCCCTGGACTAGCGGGAGGATCAGATACGCAGTATTTT	CASSPGLAGGSDTQYF
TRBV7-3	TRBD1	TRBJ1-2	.	TGTGCCAGCAGCTCCCAGGGGGGCGAGGATGGCTACACCTTC	CASSSQGGEDGYTF
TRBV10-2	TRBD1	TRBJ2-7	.	TGCGCCAGCAGTGGTGGGGGTCTCGCGGGACAGGGGTGGTACGAGCAGTACTTC	CASSGGGLAGQGWYEQYF
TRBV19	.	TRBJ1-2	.	TGTGCCAGTAGTATAGAGGCGCGGGGCCTCGGGTATGGCTACACCTTC	CASSIEARGLGYGYTF
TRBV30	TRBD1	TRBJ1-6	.	TGTGCCGGTAACAGGGGTTATAATTCACCCCTCCACTTT	CAGNRGYNSPLHF
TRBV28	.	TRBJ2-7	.	TGTGCCAGCAGTTTTACCTACGAGCAGTACTTC	CASSFTYEQYF
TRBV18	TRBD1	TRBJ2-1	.	TGTGCCAGCTCACCACCATCAGGGGGCAGGTACAATGAGCAGTTCTTC	CASSPPSGGRYNEQFF
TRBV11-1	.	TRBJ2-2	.	TGTGCCAGCAGCTTAGTAAGGGGTCTGAACACCGGGGAGCTGTTTTTT	CASSLVRGLNTGELFF
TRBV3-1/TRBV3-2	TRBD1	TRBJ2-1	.	TGTGCCAGCAGCCAAGAGGGCAGGGGGAGCTCCTACAATGAGCAGTTCTTC	CASSQEGRGSSYNEQFF
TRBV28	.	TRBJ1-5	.	TGTGCCAGCAGTTTTTTAAATCAGCCCCAGCATTTT	CASSFLNQPQHF
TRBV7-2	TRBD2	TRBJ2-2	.	TGTGCCAGCAGCCACCGACCCCTAAGCGGGAGGGCCTCCGGGGAGCTGTTTTTT	CASSHRPLSGRASGELFF
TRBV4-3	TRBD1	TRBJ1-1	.	TGCGCCAGCAGCCGCGGACAGGGGGGTACTGAAGCTTTCTTT	CASSRGQGGTEAFF
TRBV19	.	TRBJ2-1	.	TGTGCCAGTAGTATTGGAGGGGCCTACAATGAGCAGTTCTTC	CASSIGGAYNEQFF
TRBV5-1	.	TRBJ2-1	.	TGCGCCAGCAGCTCCGACAGCTACAATGAGCAGTTCTTC	CASSSDSYNEQFF
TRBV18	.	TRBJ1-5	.	TGTGCCAGCTCGATAGCGGGTAAGAGCAATCAGCCCCAGCATTTT	CASSIAGKSNQPQHF
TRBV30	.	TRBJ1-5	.	TGTGCCTGGAGTTCCCAGGGGACGATCAATCAGCCCCAGCATTTT	CAWSSQGTINQPQHF
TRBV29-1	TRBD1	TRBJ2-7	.	TGCAGCGTTTCGGGACAGAAAACATCGGGGCAGTACTTC	CSVSGQKTSGQYF
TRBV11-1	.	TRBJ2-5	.	TGTGCCAGCAGCCCGGGACTTCGGGAGACCCAGTACTTC	CASSPGLRETQYF
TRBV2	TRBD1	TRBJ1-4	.	TGTGCCAGCAGTCGGGACAGCAAAAGTGAAAAACTGTTTTTT	CASSRDSKSEKLFF
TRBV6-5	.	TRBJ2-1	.	TGTGCCAGCAGTTCGCCGGGACTTGTATACAATGAGCAGTTCTTC	CASSSPGLVYNEQFF
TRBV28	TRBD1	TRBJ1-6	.	TGTGCCAGCAGTCCGACAGGGCGCTCCTATAATTCACCCCTCCACTTT	CASSPTGRSYNSPLHF
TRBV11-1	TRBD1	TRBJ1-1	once	TGTGCCAGCAGCCTCCAATTTGACAGGGTAGACACTGAAGCTTTCTTT	CASSLQFDRVDTEAFF
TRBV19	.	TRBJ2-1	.	TGTGCCAGTAGTATAGTTACAGGGATAGGCAATGAGCAGTTCTTC	CASSIVTGIGNEQFF
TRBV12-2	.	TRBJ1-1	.	TGTGCAAGTCGCTTAGAACAGGGAAGTAGGATATACGCTGAAGCTTTCTTT	CASRLEQGSRIYAEAFF
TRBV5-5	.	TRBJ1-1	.	TGTGCCAGCAGCTTGGGACAGGCAAACACTGAAGCTTTCTTT	CASSLGQANTEAFF
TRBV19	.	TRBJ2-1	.	TGTGCCAGTAGCAGGGCCACTCAGAATGAGCAGTTCTTC	CASSRATQNEQFF